This T cell receptor beta chain was observed in a study of CD8+CD57+ T cells in acquired aplastic anemia. Looking at the study overall: The mean DNA yield obtained from sorted CD4+ and CD8+ cells came to about 3.2 ug. Study results and caveats: The number of CD8+ CDR3 sequences shared by patients and controls was under 35. CD8+ Simpson's diversity did not differ significantly between patients and controls.

This clonotype showed up many times. Its antigen is still unknown. Patients chosen for sequencing had CD8+CD57+ cells that had expanded, as shown by flow cytometry. With no exception, the patients had severe acquired aplastic anemia. TCR beta VDJ and CDR3 profiles were obtained from a genomic DNA template. MiXCR was run by TCRdb on the reads, yielding one entry per CDR3 protein. The table shows approximately 200,000 distinct CDR3 sequences, with less than 60% occurring only once. The V gene end was trimmed by 0 bases and the J gene end by 8 bases; junction bases not matched to a gene: 4. This CDR3 region has 15 residues. The germline V gene encodes CDR1 SGHTA and CDR2 FQGNSA.

The sequenced sample consisted of sorted CD4+, CD8+, or CD8+CD57+ T cells (not recorded which) from PBMCs. This receptor was taken from a human donor with aplastic anemia. The chain combines TRBV7-2 with TRBJ1-4, with 9 bases fitting TRBD1. The CDR3: CASSLAGQGREKLFF. CDR3 sequence (DNA): TGTGCCAGCAGCTTAGCGGGACAGGGCCGGGAAAAACTGTTTTTT.